This record looks at one TCR beta chain sequence and its context. Its specificity is not known. Exclusions: uncontrolled infection, other autoimmune disease, pregnancy, lactation. The diagnoses drew upon clinical symptoms, serum thyroxine and TRAb, thyroid ultrasound and orbital computed tomography. V was cut by 8 bases and J by 4 bases, with 18 bases left in between. The germline V gene has CDR1 SNHLY and CDR2 FYNNEI. The CDR3 totals 15 residues. These data are taken from a study of T cells in Graves' hyperthyroidism and ophthalmopathy. Authors of the study amplified TCR beta CDR3 regions from RNA transcripts. Primed by the HTBI set, a first-round RT-PCR was run on the TCR CDR3. TCRdb reprocessed the multiplex PCR reads with MiXCR, giving one entry per CDR3 protein. The data show 450,000 to 700,000 distinct CDR3 sequences, roughly 50% seen once. Study observations and caveats: Expanded thyroid clonotypes (above 0.001) were mostly also found in blood. The model forecast ophthalmopathy, anticipating it by a median roughly 6.5 months before onset.

This clonotype was obtained from a young woman with Graves' hyperthyroidism. The chain recombines TRBV2 with TRBJ2-1; maybe TRBD2 (7 bases). Sequencing input: peripheral blood or thyroid tissue (not recorded which). CDR3 protein: CASGGGRAAYNEQFF. For the CDR3, the DNA is TGTGCCAGCGGAGGGGGGAGGGCCGCTTACAATGAGCAGTTCTTC.